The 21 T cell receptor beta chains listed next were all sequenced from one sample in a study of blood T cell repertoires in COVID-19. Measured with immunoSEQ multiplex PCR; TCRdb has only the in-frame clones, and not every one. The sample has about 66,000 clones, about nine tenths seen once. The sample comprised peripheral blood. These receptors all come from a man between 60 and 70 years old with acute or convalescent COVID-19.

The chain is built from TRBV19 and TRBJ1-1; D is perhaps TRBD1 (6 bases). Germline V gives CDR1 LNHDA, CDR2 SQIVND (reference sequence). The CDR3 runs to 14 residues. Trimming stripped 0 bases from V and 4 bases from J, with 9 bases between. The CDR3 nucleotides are TGTGCCAGTAGTATAGATGCACAGGGCACTGAAGCTTTCTTT. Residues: CASSIDAQGTEAFF.

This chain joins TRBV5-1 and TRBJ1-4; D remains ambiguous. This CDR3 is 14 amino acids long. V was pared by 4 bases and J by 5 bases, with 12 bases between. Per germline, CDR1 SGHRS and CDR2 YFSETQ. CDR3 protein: CASSAEGGNEKLFF. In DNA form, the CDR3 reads TGCGCCAGCAGCGCGGAGGGAGGGAATGAAAAACTGTTTTTT.

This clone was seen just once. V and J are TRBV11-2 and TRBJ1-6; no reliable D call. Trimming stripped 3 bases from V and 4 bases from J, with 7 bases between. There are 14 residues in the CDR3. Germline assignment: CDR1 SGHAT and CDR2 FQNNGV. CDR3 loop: CASSLVQYNSPLHF. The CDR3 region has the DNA TGTGCCAGCAGCTTGGTACAGTATAATTCACCCCTCCACTTT.

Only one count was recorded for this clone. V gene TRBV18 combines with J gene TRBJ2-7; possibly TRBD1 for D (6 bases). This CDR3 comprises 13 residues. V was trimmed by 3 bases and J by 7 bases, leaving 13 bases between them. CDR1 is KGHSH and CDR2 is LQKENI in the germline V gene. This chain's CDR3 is CASSPTGTSEQYF. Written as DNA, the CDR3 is TGTGCCAGCTCACCGACCGGGACATCAGAGCAGTACTTC.

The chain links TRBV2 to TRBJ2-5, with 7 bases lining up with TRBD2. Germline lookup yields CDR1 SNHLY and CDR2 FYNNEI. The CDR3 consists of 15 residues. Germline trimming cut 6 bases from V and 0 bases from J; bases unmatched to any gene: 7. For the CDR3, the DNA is TGTGCCAGCAGCTGGAGCGGGGACTACCAAGAGACCCAGTACTTC. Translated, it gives CASSWSGDYQETQYF. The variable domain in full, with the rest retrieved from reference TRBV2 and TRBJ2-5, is EPEVTQTPSHQVTQMGQEVILRCVPISNHLYFYWYRQILGQKVEFLVSFYNNEISEKSEIFDDQFSVERPDGSNFTLKIRSTKLEDSAMYFCASSWSGDYQETQYFGPGTRLLVL.

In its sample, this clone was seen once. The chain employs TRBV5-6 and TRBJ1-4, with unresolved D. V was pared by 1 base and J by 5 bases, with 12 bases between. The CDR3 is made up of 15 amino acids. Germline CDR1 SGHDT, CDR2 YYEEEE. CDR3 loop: CASSLSAQYNEKLFF. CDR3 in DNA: TGTGCCAGCAGCTTGAGTGCGCAATACAATGAAAAACTGTTTTTT.

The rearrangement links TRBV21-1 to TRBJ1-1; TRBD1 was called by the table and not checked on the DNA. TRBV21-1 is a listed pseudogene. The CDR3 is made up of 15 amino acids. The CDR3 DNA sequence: TGTGCCAGCAGCAAAGACCAGATTATGAACACTGAAGCTTTCTTT. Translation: CASSKDQIMNTEAFF.

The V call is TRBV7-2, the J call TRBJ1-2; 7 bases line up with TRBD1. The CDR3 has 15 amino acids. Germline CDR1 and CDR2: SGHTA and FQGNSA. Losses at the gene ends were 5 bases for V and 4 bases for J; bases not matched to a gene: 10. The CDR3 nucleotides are TGTGCCAGCAGCCCAACCGCCGACAGGGCCTATGGCTACACCTTC. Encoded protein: CASSPTADRAYGYTF.

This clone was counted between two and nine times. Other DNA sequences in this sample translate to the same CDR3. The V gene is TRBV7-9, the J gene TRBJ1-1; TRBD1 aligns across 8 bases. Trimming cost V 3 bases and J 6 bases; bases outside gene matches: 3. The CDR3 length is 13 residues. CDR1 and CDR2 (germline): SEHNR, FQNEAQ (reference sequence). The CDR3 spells CASSFDRGAEAFF. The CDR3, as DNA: TGTGCCAGCAGCTTCGACAGGGGCGCTGAAGCTTTCTTT.

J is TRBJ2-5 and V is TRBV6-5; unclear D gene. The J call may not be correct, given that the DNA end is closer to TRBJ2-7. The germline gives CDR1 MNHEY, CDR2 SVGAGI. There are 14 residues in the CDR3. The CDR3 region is CASSATQSSYEQYF. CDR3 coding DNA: TGTGCCAGCAGCGCTACACAGAGCTCCTACGAGCAGTACTTC.

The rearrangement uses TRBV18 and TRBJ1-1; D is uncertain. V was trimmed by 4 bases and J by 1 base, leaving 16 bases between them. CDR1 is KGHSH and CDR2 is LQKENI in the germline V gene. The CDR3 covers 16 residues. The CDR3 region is CASSRSPRVQNTEAFF. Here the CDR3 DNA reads TGTGCCAGCTCACGGAGCCCTCGGGTTCAGAACACTGAAGCTTTCTTT.

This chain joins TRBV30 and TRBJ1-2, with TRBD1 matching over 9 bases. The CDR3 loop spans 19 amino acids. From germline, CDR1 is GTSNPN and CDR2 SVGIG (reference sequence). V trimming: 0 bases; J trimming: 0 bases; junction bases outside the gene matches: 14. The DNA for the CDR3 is TGTGCCTGGAGTGTAGGGACAGGGAATTGGGTGGATCCTAACTATGGCTACACCTTC. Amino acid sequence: CAWSVGTGNWVDPNYGYTF.

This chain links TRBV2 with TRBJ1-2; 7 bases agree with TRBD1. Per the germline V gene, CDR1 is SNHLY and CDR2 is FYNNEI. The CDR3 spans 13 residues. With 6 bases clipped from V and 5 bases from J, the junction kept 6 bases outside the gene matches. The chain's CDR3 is CASRAGQAYGYTF. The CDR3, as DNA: TGTGCCAGCAGAGCAGGACAGGCGTATGGCTACACCTTC.

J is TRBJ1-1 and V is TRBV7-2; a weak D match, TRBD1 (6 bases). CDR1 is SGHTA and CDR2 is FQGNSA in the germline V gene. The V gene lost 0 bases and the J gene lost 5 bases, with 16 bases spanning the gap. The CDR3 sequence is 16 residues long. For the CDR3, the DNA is TGTGCCAGCAGCTTAGCTCCCGCGACCCAGGGGACTGAAGCTTTCTTT. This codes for CASSLAPATQGTEAFF.

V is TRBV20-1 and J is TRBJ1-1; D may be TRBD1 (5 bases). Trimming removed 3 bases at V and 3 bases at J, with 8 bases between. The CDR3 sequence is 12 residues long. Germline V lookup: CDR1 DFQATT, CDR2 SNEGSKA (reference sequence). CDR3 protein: CSASPGYTEAFF. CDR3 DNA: TGCAGTGCTAGTCCAGGGTACACTGAAGCTTTCTTT.

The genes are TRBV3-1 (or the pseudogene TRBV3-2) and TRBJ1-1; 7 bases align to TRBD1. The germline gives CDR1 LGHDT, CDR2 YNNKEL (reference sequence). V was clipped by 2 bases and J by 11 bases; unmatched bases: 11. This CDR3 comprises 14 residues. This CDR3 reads CASSQSPTRGFAFF. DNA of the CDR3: TGTGCCAGCAGCCAAAGCCCAACCAGGGGGTTCGCTTTCTTT.

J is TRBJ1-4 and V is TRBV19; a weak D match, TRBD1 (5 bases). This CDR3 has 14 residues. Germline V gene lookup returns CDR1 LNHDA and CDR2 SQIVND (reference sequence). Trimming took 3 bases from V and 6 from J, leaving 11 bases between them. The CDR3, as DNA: TGTGCCAGTAGTATTGCAGGAGGGGATGAAAAACTGTTTTTT. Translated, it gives CASSIAGGDEKLFF. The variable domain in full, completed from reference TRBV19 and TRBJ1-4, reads DGGITQSPKYLFRKEGQNVTLSCEQNLNHDAMYWYRQDPGQGLRLIYYSQIVNDFQKGDIAEGYSVSREKKESFPLTVTSAQKNPTAFYLCASSIAGGDEKLFFGSGTQLSVL.

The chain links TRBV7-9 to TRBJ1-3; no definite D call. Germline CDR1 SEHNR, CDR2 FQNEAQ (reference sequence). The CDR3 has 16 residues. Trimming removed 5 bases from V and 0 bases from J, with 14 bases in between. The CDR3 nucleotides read TGTGCCAGCAGCCCGAGGGTGTTAAACTCTGGAAACACCATATATTTT. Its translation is CASSPRVLNSGNTIYF.

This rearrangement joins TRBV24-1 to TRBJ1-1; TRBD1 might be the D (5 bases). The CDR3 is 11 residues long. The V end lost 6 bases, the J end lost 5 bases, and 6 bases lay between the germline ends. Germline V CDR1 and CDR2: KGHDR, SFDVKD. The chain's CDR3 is CATSKGTEAFF. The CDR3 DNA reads TGTGCCACCAGTAAGGGGACTGAAGCTTTCTTT.

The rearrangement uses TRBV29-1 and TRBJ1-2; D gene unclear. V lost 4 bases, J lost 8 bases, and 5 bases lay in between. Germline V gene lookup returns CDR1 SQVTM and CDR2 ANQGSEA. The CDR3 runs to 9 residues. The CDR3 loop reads CSVATGYTF. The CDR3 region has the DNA TGCAGCGTTGCTACGGGCTACACCTTC.

DNA for the CDR3: TGTGCCAGACAGGGCCGGGGCTACACCTTC. Encoded protein: CARQGRGYTF. This sequence joins TRBV6-5 and TRBJ1-2; D is possibly TRBD1 (6 bases). Germline loops: CDR1 MNHEY, CDR2 SVGAGI. The ends were cut back, 9 bases at V and 8 bases at J, with 10 bases in the middle. This CDR3 is 10 amino acids long.